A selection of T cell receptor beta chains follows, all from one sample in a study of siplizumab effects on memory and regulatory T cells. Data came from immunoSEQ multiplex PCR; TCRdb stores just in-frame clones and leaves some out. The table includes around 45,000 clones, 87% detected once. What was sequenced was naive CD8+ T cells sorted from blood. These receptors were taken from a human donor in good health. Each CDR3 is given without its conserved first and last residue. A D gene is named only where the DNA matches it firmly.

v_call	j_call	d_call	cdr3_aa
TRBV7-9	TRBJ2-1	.	ASSLVGGGRDEQF
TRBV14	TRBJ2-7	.	ASSPSGTYYYEQY
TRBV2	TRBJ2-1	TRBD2	ASSDSTSGRSNAYNEQF
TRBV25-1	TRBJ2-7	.	VYGPVSQY
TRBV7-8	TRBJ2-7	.	ASSQIGQIYEQY
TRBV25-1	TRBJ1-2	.	ASSEFMGLDGYT
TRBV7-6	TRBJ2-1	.	ASSLVGGVNNEQF
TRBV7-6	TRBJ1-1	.	ASSLGGLHTEAF
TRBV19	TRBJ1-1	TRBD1	ASSTDRVNTEAF
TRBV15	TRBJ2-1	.	ATSSHRDFQGNEQF
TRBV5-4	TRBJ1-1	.	ASRGGEAF
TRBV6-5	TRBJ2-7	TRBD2	ASTAGVSEQY
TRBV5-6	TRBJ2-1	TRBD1	ASSFWDRPNEQF
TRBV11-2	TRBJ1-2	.	ASSLFPDSFNYGYT
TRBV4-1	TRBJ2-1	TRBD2	ASSQIHSGGSYNEQF
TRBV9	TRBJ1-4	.	ASTLGGATNEKLF
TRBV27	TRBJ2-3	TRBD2	ASSPRLAIGTDTQY
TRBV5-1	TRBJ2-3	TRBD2	ASSERIGTSTPYTDTQY
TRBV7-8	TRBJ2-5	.	ASRTNGLSQETQY
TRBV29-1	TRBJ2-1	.	SVDRTMKGEQF
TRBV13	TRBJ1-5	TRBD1	ASSSRGTGGLGQPQH
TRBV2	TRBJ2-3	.	ASSEQARGWGTDTQY
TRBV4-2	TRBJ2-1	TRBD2	ASSQGLAVSSYNEQF
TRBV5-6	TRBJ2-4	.	ASKTGAEQDIQY
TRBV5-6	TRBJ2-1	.	ASSLGGQYSYNEQF
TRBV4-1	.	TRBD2	ASSQLAGGLSSYEQY
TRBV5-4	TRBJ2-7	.	ASSLEGRYEQY
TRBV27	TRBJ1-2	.	ASSLSGGYGYT
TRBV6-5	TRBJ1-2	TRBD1	ASSYSRGGSGGYT
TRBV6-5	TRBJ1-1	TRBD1	ASGTPDRANTEAF
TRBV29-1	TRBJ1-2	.	SVEDRGFTNYGYT
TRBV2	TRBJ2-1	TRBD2	ASVGLADNEQF
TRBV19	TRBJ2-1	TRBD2	ASQFGGFDEQF
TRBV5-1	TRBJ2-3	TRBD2	ASSPDGTSVTDTQY
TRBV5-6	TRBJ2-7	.	ASSPSGLTVYEQY
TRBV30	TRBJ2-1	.	AWTWGGEGEQF
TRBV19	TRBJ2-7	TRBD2	ASSSGGIPYEQY
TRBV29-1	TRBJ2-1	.	SVDGTSAFSYNEQF
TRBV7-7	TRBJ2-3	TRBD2	ASSRSLAGADTQY
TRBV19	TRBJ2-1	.	ASSTGYEQF
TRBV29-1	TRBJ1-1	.	SLASTSNTEAF
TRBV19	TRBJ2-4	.	ASSIWGPLAKNIQY